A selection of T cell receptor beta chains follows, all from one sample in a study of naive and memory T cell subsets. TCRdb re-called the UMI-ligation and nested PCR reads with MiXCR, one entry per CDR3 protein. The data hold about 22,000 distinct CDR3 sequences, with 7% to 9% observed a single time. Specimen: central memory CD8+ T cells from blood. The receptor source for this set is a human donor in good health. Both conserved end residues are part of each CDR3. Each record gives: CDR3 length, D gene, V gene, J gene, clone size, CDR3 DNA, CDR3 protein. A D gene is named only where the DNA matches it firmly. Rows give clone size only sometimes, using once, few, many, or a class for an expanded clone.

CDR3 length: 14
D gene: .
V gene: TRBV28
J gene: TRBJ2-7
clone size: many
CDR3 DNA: TGTGCCAGCACTCCGAGAGGGGGCTCCTACGAGCAGTACTTC
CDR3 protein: CASTPRGGSYEQYF

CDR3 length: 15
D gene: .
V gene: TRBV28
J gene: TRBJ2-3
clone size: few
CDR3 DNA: TGTGCCAGCAGTTTGCGGGGCGAGGCCACAGATACGCAGTATTTT
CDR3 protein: CASSLRGEATDTQYF

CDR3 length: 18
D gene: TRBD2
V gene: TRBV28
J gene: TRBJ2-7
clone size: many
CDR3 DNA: TGTGCCAGCAGTCGCCCCTCCTGGACTAGCGGGATTGCCTACGAGCAGTACTTC
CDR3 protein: CASSRPSWTSGIAYEQYF

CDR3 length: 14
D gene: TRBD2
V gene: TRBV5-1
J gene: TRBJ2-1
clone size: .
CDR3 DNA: TGCGCCAGCAGCCCGAGCGGGGAGTACAATGAGCAGTTCTTC
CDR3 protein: CASSPSGEYNEQFF

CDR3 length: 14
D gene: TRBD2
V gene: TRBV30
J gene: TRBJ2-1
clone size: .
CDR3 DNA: TGTGCCTGGAGTGTCAAGCGGGAGAGCGATGAGCAGTTCTTC
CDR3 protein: CAWSVKRESDEQFF

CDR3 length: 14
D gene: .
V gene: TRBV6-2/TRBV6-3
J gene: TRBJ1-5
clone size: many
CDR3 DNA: TGTGCCAGCAGCTTCCGACAGGGCAATCAGCCCCAGCATTTT
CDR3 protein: CASSFRQGNQPQHF

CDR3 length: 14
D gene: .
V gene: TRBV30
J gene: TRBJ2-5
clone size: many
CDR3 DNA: TGTGCCTGGAAGGGTCCCGGTTGGGGGGAGACCCAGTACTTC
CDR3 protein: CAWKGPGWGETQYF

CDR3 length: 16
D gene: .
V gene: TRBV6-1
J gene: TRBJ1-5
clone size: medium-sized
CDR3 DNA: TGTGCCAGCGAGACCCCAGGGGTTTTTGGCAATCAGCCCCAGCATTTT
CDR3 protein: CASETPGVFGNQPQHF

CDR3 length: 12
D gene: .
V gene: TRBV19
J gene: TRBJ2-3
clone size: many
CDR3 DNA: TGTGCCAGTAGTTACTCGAGAGATACGCAGTATTTT
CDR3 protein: CASSYSRDTQYF

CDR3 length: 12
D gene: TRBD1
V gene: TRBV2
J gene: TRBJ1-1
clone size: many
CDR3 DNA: TGTGCCAGGGACAGGGGGAGGACTGAAGCTTTCTTT
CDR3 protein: CARDRGRTEAFF

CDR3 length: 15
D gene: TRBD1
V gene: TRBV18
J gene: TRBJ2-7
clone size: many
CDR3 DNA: TGTGCCAGCTCACGGCTGACAGGGGGAAACGACGAGCAGTACTTC
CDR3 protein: CASSRLTGGNDEQYF

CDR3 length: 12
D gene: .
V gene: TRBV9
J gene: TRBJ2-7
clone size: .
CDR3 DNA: TGTGCCAGCAGCGGCCCTGGCGACGAGCAGTACTTC
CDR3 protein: CASSGPGDEQYF

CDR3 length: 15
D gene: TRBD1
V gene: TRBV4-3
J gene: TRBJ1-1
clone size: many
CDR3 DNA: TGCGCCAGCAGCCAAGACTCACAGGGGATAACTGAAGCTTTCTTT
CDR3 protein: CASSQDSQGITEAFF

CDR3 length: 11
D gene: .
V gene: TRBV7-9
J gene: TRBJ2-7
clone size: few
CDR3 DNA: TGTGCCAGCAGTCACGACTACGAGCAGTACTTC
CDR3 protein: CASSHDYEQYF

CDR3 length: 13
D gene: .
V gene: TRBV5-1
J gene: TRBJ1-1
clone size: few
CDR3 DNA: TGCGCCAGCAGCCCGCCGGGGAGCGGTGAAGCTTTCTTT
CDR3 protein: CASSPPGSGEAFF

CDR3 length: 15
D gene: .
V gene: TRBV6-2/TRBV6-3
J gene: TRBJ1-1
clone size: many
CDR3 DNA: TGTGCCAGCAGTTACGACGAGGTGGGCAACACTGAAGCTTTCTTT
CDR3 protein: CASSYDEVGNTEAFF

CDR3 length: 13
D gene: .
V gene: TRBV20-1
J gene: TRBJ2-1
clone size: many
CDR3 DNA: TGCAGTGGAGACTACCCAACATACAATGAGCAGTTCTTC
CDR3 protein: CSGDYPTYNEQFF

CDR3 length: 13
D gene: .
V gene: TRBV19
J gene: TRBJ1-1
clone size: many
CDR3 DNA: TGTGCCAGTTCGGCCATGGGGACAACTGAAGCTTTCTTT
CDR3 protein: CASSAMGTTEAFF

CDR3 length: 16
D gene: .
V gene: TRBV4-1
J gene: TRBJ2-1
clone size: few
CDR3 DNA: TGCGCCAGCAGCCTAAGAGGTACAGGGCTCTACAATGAGCAGTTCTTC
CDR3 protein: CASSLRGTGLYNEQFF

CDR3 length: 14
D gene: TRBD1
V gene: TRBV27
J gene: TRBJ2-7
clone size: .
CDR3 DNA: TGTGCCAACAGTTTACACAACAGGGGGCGCGAGCAGTACTTC
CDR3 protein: CANSLHNRGREQYF

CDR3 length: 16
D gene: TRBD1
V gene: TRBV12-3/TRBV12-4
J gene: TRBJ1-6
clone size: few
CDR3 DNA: TGTGCCAGCAGTCCCTTCGACCGGGACAGGGAAATTCGCCTCCACTTT
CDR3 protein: CASSPFDRDREIRLHF

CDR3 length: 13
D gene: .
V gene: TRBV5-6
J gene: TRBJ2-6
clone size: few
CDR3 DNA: TGTGCCAGCAGCTCTGGGTATATGAACGTCCTGACTTTC
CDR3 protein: CASSSGYMNVLTF

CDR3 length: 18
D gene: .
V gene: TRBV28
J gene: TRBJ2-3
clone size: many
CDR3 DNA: TGTGCCAGCAGTTTAAGCACCCGGACAAACAAAAAAACAGATACGCAGTATTTT
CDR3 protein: CASSLSTRTNKKTDTQYF

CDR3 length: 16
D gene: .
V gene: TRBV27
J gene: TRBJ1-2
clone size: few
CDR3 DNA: TGTGCCAGCAGTTTAAGCTTCGGGGGGCGCTGGTATGGCTACACCTTC
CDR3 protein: CASSLSFGGRWYGYTF

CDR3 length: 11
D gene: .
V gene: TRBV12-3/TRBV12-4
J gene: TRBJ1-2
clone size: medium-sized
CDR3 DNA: TGTGCCAGCACCCTAGGAGATGGCTACACCTTC
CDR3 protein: CASTLGDGYTF

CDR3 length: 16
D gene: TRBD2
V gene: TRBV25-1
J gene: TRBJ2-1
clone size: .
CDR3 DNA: TGTGCCAGCAGTGAATGGGGGACTAGCGGGAGTAATGAGCAGTTCTTC
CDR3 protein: CASSEWGTSGSNEQFF

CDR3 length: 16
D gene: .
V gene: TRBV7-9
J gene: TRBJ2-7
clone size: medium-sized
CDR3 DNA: TGTGCCAGCAGCTTAGGAGGGGGACTCAGCTCCTACGAGCAGTACTTC
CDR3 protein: CASSLGGGLSSYEQYF

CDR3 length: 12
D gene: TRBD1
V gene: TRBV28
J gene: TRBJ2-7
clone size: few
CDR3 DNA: TGTGCCAGCAGTTCAGGGGGCTACGAGCAGTACTTC
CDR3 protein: CASSSGGYEQYF

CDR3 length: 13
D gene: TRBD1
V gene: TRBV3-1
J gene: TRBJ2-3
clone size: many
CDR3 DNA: TGTGCCAGCAGACAGACAGGGACAGATACGCAGTATTTT
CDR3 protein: CASRQTGTDTQYF

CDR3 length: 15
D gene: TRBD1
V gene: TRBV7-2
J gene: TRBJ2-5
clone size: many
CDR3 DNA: TGTGCCAGCAGCCCCACAGGGGAACCACAAGAGACCCAGTACTTC
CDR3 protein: CASSPTGEPQETQYF

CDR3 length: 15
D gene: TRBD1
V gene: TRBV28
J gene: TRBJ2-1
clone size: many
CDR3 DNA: TGTGCCAGCAGTTACTCCGGACAGGGTGGAAGAGCGAAATTCTTC
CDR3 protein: CASSYSGQGGRAKFF

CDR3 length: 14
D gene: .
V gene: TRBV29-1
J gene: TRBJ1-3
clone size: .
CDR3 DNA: TGCCGCGTTAAAGGGGCCGACTCTGGAAACACCATATATTTT
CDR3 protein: CRVKGADSGNTIYF

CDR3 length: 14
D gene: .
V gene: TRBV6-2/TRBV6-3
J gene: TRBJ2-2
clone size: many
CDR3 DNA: TGTGCCAGCAGTTACGCTGGAGAGGCCGGGGAGCTGTTTTTT
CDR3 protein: CASSYAGEAGELFF

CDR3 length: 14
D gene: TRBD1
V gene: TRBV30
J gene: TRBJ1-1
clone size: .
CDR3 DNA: TGTGCCTGGATCTCGGGACAGCTTATGACTGAAGCTTTCTTT
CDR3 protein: CAWISGQLMTEAFF

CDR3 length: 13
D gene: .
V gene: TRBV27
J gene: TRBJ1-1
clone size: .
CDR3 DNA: TGTGCCAGCAGTTTAATCGCGGAGGCAGAAGCTTTCTTT
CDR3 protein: CASSLIAEAEAFF

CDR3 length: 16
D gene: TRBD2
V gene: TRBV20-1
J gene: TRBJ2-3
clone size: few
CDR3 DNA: TGCAGTGCCACAATAGCGGGAGAAGTAGTGGGGGATACGCAGTATTTT
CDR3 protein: CSATIAGEVVGDTQYF

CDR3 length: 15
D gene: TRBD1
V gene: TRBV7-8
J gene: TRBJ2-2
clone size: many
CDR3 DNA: TGTGCCAGCAGCGCCCGGGACAGTAACACCGGGGAGCTGTTTTTT
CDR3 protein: CASSARDSNTGELFF

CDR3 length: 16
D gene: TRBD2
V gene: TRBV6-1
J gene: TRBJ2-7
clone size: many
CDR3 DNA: TGTGCCAGCAGTGAAGGTGCTGCGGGAGAGTCCCACGAGCAGTACTTC
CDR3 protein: CASSEGAAGESHEQYF

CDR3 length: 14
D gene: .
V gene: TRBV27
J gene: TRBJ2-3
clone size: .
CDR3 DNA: TGTGCCAGCAGTTCACGGACGGGCACAGATACGCAGTATTTT
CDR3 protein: CASSSRTGTDTQYF

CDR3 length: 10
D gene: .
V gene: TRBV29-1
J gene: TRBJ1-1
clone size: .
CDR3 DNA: TGCAGCGTCCGGGACACTGAAGCTTTCTTT
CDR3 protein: CSVRDTEAFF

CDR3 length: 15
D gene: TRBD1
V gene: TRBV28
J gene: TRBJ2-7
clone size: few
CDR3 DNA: TGTGCCAGCAGTTTTGGCCCGGGACAGGGGTACGAGCAGTACTTC
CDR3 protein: CASSFGPGQGYEQYF

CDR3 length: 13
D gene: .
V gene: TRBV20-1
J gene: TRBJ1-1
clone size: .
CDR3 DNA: TGCAGTGCCCAAGCTGCGGGAACGACTGAAGCTTTCTTT
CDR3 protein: CSAQAAGTTEAFF

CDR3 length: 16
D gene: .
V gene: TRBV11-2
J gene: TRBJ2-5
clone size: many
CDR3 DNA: TGTGCCAGCAGCCACTATGACAGGCCCCCTAGGGAGACCCAGTACTTC
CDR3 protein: CASSHYDRPPRETQYF

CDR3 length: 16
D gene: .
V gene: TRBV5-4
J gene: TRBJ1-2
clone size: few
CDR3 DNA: TGTGCCAGCAGCCAAGATCTCGACAGCCACACCTATGGCTACACCTTC
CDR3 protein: CASSQDLDSHTYGYTF

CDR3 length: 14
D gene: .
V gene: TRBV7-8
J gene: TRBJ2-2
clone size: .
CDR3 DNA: TGTGCCAGCAGTCTGCCGCGGACCACCGGGGAGCTGTTTTTT
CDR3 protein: CASSLPRTTGELFF

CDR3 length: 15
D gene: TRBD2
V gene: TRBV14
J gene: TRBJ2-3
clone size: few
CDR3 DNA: TGTGCCAGCAGCCCAACTAGCGGGATTTTAGATACGCAGTATTTT
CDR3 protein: CASSPTSGILDTQYF

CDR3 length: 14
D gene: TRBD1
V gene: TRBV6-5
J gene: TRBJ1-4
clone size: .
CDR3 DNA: TGTGCCAGCAGTTACTACAGGGGAACTGAAAAACTGTTTTTT
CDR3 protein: CASSYYRGTEKLFF

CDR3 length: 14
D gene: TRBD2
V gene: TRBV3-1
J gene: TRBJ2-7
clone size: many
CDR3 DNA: TGTGCCAGCAGCCAACTGACTAGCGGGACGGGGCAGTACTTC
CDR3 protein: CASSQLTSGTGQYF

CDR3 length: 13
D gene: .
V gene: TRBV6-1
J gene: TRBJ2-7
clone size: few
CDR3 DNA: TGTGCCAGCAAGCCCCAGGATTCCTACGAGCAGTACTTC
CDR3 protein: CASKPQDSYEQYF

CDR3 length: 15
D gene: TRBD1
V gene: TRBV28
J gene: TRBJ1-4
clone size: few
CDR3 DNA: TGTGCCAGCAGGCAGACAGGGGCCTTATCTTTCAGGCTGTTTTTT
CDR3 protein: CASRQTGALSFRLFF

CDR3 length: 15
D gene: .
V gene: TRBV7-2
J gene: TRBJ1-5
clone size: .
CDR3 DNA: TGTGCCAGCAGCACCTACAGGGTTGGCAATCAGCCCCAGCATTTT
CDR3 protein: CASSTYRVGNQPQHF

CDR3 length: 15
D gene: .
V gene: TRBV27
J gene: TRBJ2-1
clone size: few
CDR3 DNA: TGTGCCAGCAGTCCCCAGTTGGTTTGGGACAATGAGCAGTTCTTC
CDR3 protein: CASSPQLVWDNEQFF